The 22 T cell receptor beta chains presented below share a single source sample, sequenced in a study of blood T cell repertoires in COVID-19. Profiled with immunoSEQ multiplex PCR; TCRdb holds only in-frame clones, not every one. The profile shows roughly 150,000 clones, approximately 87% of them singletons. Sequencing was done on a sample of peripheral blood. The receptors derive from a human donor in a cohort sampled during active COVID-19.

The V gene is TRBV25-1, the J gene TRBJ2-3; 10 bases line up with TRBD1. V gave up 4 bases and J gave up 6 bases; unmatched junction bases: 10. This CDR3 has 16 amino acids. Germline V gene data show CDR1 as MGHDK and CDR2 as SYGVNS. In DNA form, the CDR3 reads TGTGCCAGCAGTGGTAGTGGACAGGGGGGTAAGGATACGCAGTATTTT. Its protein product is CASSGSGQGGKDTQYF.

The chain recombines TRBV6-5 with TRBJ2-7; D possibly corresponds to TRBD2 (5 bases). The CDR3 covers 11 residues. Trimming took off 5 bases at V and 6 bases at J, with 8 bases between the two ends. The V gene's germline CDR1 is MNHEY and CDR2 SVGAGI. The CDR3 is CASSTRFEQYF. The CDR3 coding sequence is TGTGCCAGCAGTACTAGGTTCGAGCAGTACTTC.

This chain uses TRBV18 with TRBJ2-5; 14 bases fit TRBD2. This CDR3 has 15 residues. With 4 bases clipped from V and 3 bases from J, the junction kept 1 base outside the gene matches. CDR1 is KGHSH, CDR2 LQKENI, per germline. The CDR3 loop is CASSRGLAGEETQYF. The CDR3 DNA reads TGTGCCAGCTCACGGGGACTAGCGGGGGAAGAGACCCAGTACTTC. Looking up the rest from reference TRBV18 and TRBJ2-5 gives the full variable domain: NAGVMQNPRHLVRRRGQEARLRCSPMKGHSHVYWYRQLPEEGLKFMVYLQKENIIDESGMPKERFSAEFPKEGPSILRIQQVVRGDSAAYFCASSRGLAGEETQYFGPGTRLLVL.

The chain carries TRBV18 and TRBJ2-2; 11 nucleotides agree with TRBD2. Germline V gene lookup returns CDR1 KGHSH and CDR2 LQKENI. Losses at the gene ends were 5 bases for V and 8 bases for J; bases not matched to a gene: 10. The length of the CDR3 is 16 residues. The CDR3 loop is CASSGGLAVRRGELFF. The DNA of the CDR3 is TGTGCCAGCTCAGGGGGACTAGCGGTTCGCCGAGGGGAGCTGTTTTTT.

J is TRBJ2-2 and V is TRBV11-2, with TRBD1 as a possible D gene (6 bases). The V end was cut by 5 bases, the J end by 1 base, with 17 bases between. CDR3 length: 17 amino acids. Germline values: CDR1 SGHAT, CDR2 FQNNGV. This CDR3 reads CASSPWRTAENTGELFF. The DNA for the CDR3 is TGTGCCAGCAGCCCCTGGCGGACAGCGGAGAACACCGGGGAGCTGTTTTTT. Looking up the rest from reference TRBV11-2 and TRBJ2-2 gives the full variable domain: EAGVAQSPRYKIIEKRQSVAFWCNPISGHATLYWYQQILGQGPKLLIQFQNNGVVDDSQLPKDRFSAERLKGVDSTLKIQPAKLEDSAVYLCASSPWRTAENTGELFFGEGSRLTVL.

J is TRBJ2-3 and V is TRBV21-1; no check of the table's D call, TRBD1, against the DNA was made. TRBV21-1 counts as a pseudogene. The CDR3 has 16 residues. CDR3 nucleotide sequence: TGTGCCAGCAGCAAAGGCCCCGGCAGGTCAGAAGATACGCAGTATTTT. Its protein is CASSKGPGRSEDTQYF.

This chain uses TRBV19 with TRBJ1-1, with 8 bases fitting TRBD1. Looked up from germline, CDR1 is LNHDA and CDR2 is SQIVND (reference sequence). V dropped 5 bases and J dropped 3; count of bases not matched to a gene: 5. This CDR3 has 14 residues. The CDR3 sequence: CASSFGQGDTEAFF. The CDR3 nucleotides are TGTGCCAGTAGTTTTGGACAGGGTGACACTGAAGCTTTCTTT.

This chain links TRBV7-2 with TRBJ2-2, with TRBD1 matching 7 bases. Germline V gives CDR1 SGHTA, CDR2 FQGNSA. After removal of 5 bases from V and 3 bases from J, the junction contained 6 bases not matched to a gene. The CDR3 has 15 residues. This chain's CDR3 is CASSPGTVDTGELFF. In DNA, the CDR3 is TGTGCCAGCAGCCCCGGGACAGTCGACACCGGGGAGCTGTTTTTT.

J is TRBJ1-4 and V is TRBV30; tentatively, D is TRBD1 (6 bases). The germline V gene encodes CDR1 GTSNPN and CDR2 SVGIG (reference sequence). Trimming left V 2 bases short and J 7 bases short, with 11 bases between. CDR3 length: 13 amino acids. The CDR3 coding sequence is TGTGCCTGGAGTCGGGGCAGGGGTGAAAAACTGTTTTTT. It yields the protein CAWSRGRGEKLFF.

CDR3 sequence (DNA): TGTGCCAGCAGTTTGACAGGGGCCAATCAGCCCCAGCATTTT. Translating it yields CASSLTGANQPQHF. The rearrangement joins TRBV6-2 or TRBV6-3 to TRBJ1-5; 8 nucleotides align to TRBD1. After removal of 4 bases from V and 3 bases from J, the junction contained 2 bases not matched to a gene. The CDR3 sequence is 14 residues long. CDR1 and CDR2 from the germline V gene are MNHEY and SVGEGT.

The chain carries TRBV24-1 and TRBJ1-2; D gene uncertain. Germline V CDR1 and CDR2: KGHDR, SFDVKD. V was cut by 1 base and J by 3 bases, with 11 bases left in between. This CDR3 comprises 15 residues. The CDR3 bases are TGTGCCACCAGTGATTTAGAGGCAGCTCACTATGGCTACACCTTC. It is translated as CATSDLEAAHYGYTF.

This clone was seen a few times. V gene TRBV28 combines with J gene TRBJ1-2; the D is unclear. Trimming left V 5 bases short and J 1 base short, with 8 bases between. This CDR3 region has 13 residues. The germline gives CDR1 MDHEN, CDR2 SYDVKM. The CDR3 DNA sequence: TGTGCCAGCAGTCCGCCCTATAACTATGGCTACACCTTC. Encoded protein: CASSPPYNYGYTF.

The sample holds one count of this clone. The rearrangement joins TRBV27 to TRBJ2-1; a possible D gene is TRBD2 (5 bases). In germline, CDR1 is MNHEY, CDR2 SMNVEV (reference sequence). This CDR3 spans 14 amino acids. Trimming shortened V by 7 bases and J by 1 base, and 11 bases separated the two germline ends. The CDR3 here is CASKSGISYNEQFF. CDR3 nucleotides: TGTGCCAGCAAGTCGGGGATTTCCTACAATGAGCAGTTCTTC.

The chain uses TRBV7-3 and TRBJ2-3, with 8 bases fitting TRBD2. Per the germline V gene, CDR1 is SGHTA and CDR2 is FQGTGA. V lost 3 bases to trimming and J lost 7 bases; unmatched junction nucleotides: 9. The length of the CDR3 is 15 residues. CDR3 DNA sequence: TGTGCCAGCAGCTTCCTGGCGGGGGGACGCAATACGCAGTATTTT. It is translated as CASSFLAGGRNTQYF.

The chain uses TRBV10-3 and TRBJ2-1; 7 nucleotides agree with TRBD2. The germline V gene encodes CDR1 ENHRY and CDR2 SYGVKD. V dropped 3 bases and J dropped 6; count of bases not matched to a gene: 8. This CDR3 is 15 amino acids long. The CDR3 loop reads CAISDGWGGTNEQFF. The CDR3 bases are TGTGCCATCAGTGACGGCTGGGGGGGGACCAATGAGCAGTTCTTC.

The rearrangement uses TRBV5-1 and TRBJ1-6; possibly TRBD1 for D (5 bases). This CDR3 has 14 amino acids. Germline V CDR1 and CDR2: SGHRS, YFSETQ. Trimming pared 4 bases from V and 8 bases from J, leaving 13 bases between. CDR3 in DNA: TGCGCCAGCAGCCAAAATCTCAGGGATTCACCCCTCCACTTT. Amino acid sequence: CASSQNLRDSPLHF.

This clone has ten or more counts. The chain uses TRBV6-5 and TRBJ1-1; no clear D. Per germline, CDR1 MNHEY and CDR2 SVGAGI. The V and J ends lost 10 bases and 2 bases respectively, with 14 bases between them. The CDR3 sequence is 13 residues long. CDR3 region: CATLSRFNTEAFF. CDR3 nucleotide sequence: TGTGCCACTTTGAGCAGGTTTAACACTGAAGCTTTCTTT.

V is TRBV5-8 and J is TRBJ1-1; 9 bases align to TRBD1. Trimming removed 3 bases from V and 6 bases from J; junction bases left unmatched: 9. Germline V lookup: CDR1 SGHTS, CDR2 YDEGEE. This CDR3 has 15 amino acids. Here the CDR3 reads CASSWGQGLSSEAFF. As DNA, the CDR3 is TGTGCCAGCAGCTGGGGACAGGGTTTATCATCTGAAGCTTTCTTT.

The chain links TRBV5-6 to TRBJ1-2; 8 bases match TRBD1. CDR3 length equals 12 residues. J gave up 7 bases and V 3 bases, and 2 bases lay outside the gene matches. Per germline, CDR1 SGHDT and CDR2 YYEEEE. The CDR3 DNA reads TGTGCCAGCAGCTGGGGACAGGTTGGCTACACCTTC. This codes for CASSWGQVGYTF.

The rearrangement joins TRBV5-1 to TRBJ2-2, with TRBD1 matching over 9 bases. V was clipped by 4 bases and J by 5 bases; unmatched bases: 12. The CDR3 covers 17 residues. Germline V gene sequence: CDR1 SGHRS, CDR2 YFSETQ. CDR3 DNA: TGCGCCAGCAGCCCCTCAGGGACAGGGAGTCTTACCGGGGAGCTGTTTTTT. It yields the protein CASSPSGTGSLTGELFF.

This clone was seen only once. V usage is TRBV2 and J usage is TRBJ1-2, with D possibly being TRBD1 (6 bases). Germline V gene data show CDR1 as SNHLY and CDR2 as FYNNEI. The CDR3 is 16 amino acids. V was cut by 1 base and J by 4 bases, with 16 bases left in between. The CDR3 nucleotides read TGTGCCAGCAGTGAAGGCACAGGGCTGGTGGTCTATGGCTACACCTTC. Amino acids: CASSEGTGLVVYGYTF.

This clone has only one observation. The J gene is TRBJ2-1, the V gene TRBV12-3 or TRBV12-4; 7 bases align to TRBD1. The ends lost 3 bases at V and 10 bases at J; junction bases unmatched: 6. This CDR3 has 13 amino acids. The CDR3 is CASSLGSGQEQFF. As DNA, the CDR3 is TGTGCCAGCAGTTTGGGGTCGGGACAGGAGCAGTTCTTC.